A single sample gave rise to the 13 T cell receptor beta chains below, sequenced in a study of blood T cell repertoires in COVID-19. The assay was immunoSEQ multiplex PCR, and TCRdb's table has in-frame clones only and misses some. The sample includes under 300,000 clones, about 80% seen only once; the top ten take around 3.6%. What was sequenced was PBMCs or T cells enriched from blood (not recorded which). The receptors here all came from a man aged 50-59 years who had recovered from COVID-19.

The chain couples TRBV28 to TRBJ2-1; the match to TRBD1 covers 7 bases. The CDR3 has 14 residues. Germline values: CDR1 MDHEN, CDR2 SYDVKM. J was trimmed by 7 bases and V by 6 bases; bases with no gene match: 9. The CDR3 sequence: CASRRGQVGNEQFF. The CDR3 coding sequence is TGTGCCAGCAGAAGGGGGCAGGTAGGGAATGAGCAGTTCTTC.

The table lists this clone with a few counts. The V and J genes are TRBV25-1 and TRBJ1-2, with TRBD1 matching 8 bases. Per germline, CDR1 MGHDK and CDR2 SYGVNS. CDR3 length: 12 amino acids. Germline trimming cut 7 bases from V and 7 bases from J; bases unmatched to any gene: 5. CDR3 protein: CASNTRGLGYTF. As DNA, the CDR3 is TGTGCCAGCAACACCAGGGGGCTTGGCTACACCTTC.

Written as DNA, the CDR3 is TGCGCCAGCAGCCAAGTGGACACCAGGAGCTCCTACAATGAGCAGTTCTTC. Protein: CASSQVDTRSSYNEQFF. The V call is TRBV4-1, the J call TRBJ2-1; D perhaps matches TRBD1 (5 bases). Germline CDR1 and CDR2: MGHRA and YSYEKL. The CDR3 covers 17 residues. The V gene lost 1 base and the J gene lost 0 bases, with 13 bases spanning the gap.

This rearrangement joins TRBV15 to TRBJ1-5, with 8 bases identical to TRBD1. This CDR3 spans 18 amino acids. CDR1 and CDR2 (germline): LNHNV, YYDKDF (reference sequence). Trimming took 5 bases from V and 2 from J; bases not matched to a gene: 14. CDR3 nucleotide sequence: TGTGCCACCAGCTTAAGCGGAGGGCAGGGGGCTCGCAATCAGCCCCAGCATTTT. Protein: CATSLSGGQGARNQPQHF.

The chain recombines TRBV18 with TRBJ2-6; perhaps TRBD1 as D (5 bases). Per the germline V gene, CDR1 is KGHSH and CDR2 is LQKENI. V was pared by 6 bases and J by 4 bases, with 10 bases between. There are 14 residues in the CDR3. The CDR3 bases are TGTGCCAGCTCGCAGGGTGCCGGGGCCAACGTCCTGACTTTC. Protein product: CASSQGAGANVLTF. The full variable domain, completed using reference TRBV18 and TRBJ2-6, is NAGVMQNPRHLVRRRGQEARLRCSPMKGHSHVYWYRQLPEEGLKFMVYLQKENIIDESGMPKERFSAEFPKEGPSILRIQQVVRGDSAAYFCASSQGAGANVLTFGAGSRLTVL.

The chain links TRBV19 to TRBJ1-5; the match to TRBD1 covers 7 bases. Germline-derived CDR1 and CDR2 are LNHDA and SQIVND (reference sequence). The CDR3 loop spans 17 amino acids. Trimming removed 7 bases from V and 0 bases from J; junction bases left unmatched: 12. The CDR3 coding sequence is TGTGCCAGTAAAATGGGACAGCCGGATTATAGCAATCAGCCCCAGCATTTT. Protein product: CASKMGQPDYSNQPQHF.

This clone was detected only once. The J gene is TRBJ2-3, the V gene TRBV5-6, with 12 bases aligning to TRBD1. J lost 4 bases, V lost 4 bases, and 10 bases had no gene match. Germline V lookup: CDR1 SGHDT, CDR2 YYEEEE. The CDR3 has 17 residues. The CDR3 nucleotides are TGTGCCAGCAGCCTAGCCCTCGGGACAGGGGGCCCAGATACGCAGTATTTT. Protein product: CASSLALGTGGPDTQYF.

Notes on this clone: The sample carries other DNA sequences with the same CDR3. The chain has TRBV9 and TRBJ1-3, with D hard to call. This CDR3 contains 14 residues. Trimming removed 0 bases from V and 0 bases from J, with 4 bases in between. Germline V gene data show CDR1 as SGDLS and CDR2 as YYNGEE. CDR3 sequence (DNA): TGTGCCAGCAGCGTAGCCGTCTCTGGAAACACCATATATTTT. It encodes CASSVAVSGNTIYF.

This clone occurred once. CDR3 sequence (DNA): TGTGCCAGTAGTCCGTGGGCTAGCGGGAACTCCTACGAGCAGTACTTC. This codes for CASSPWASGNSYEQYF. This rearrangement joins TRBV19 to TRBJ2-7; 9 bases fit TRBD2. CDR3 length equals 16 residues. V shed 5 bases and J 0 bases; nucleotides not matched to a gene: 8. The germline V gene encodes CDR1 LNHDA and CDR2 SQIVND (reference sequence).

The rearrangement joins TRBV29-1 to TRBJ2-1, with a possible D match to TRBD2 (6 bases). Deletions cut 0 bases from V and 12 bases from J, with 9 bases between. The CDR3 is 11 residues long. Germline CDR1 SQVTM, CDR2 ANQGSEA. The CDR3 sequence: CSVEDPRGQFF. CDR3 sequence (DNA): TGCAGCGTTGAAGATCCGCGGGGGCAGTTCTTC.

The V gene is TRBV7-6, the J gene TRBJ1-4; TRBD1 matches at 9 bases. The length of the CDR3 is 17 residues. The germline gives CDR1 SGHVS, CDR2 FNYEAQ. J gave up 0 bases and V 5 bases, and 7 bases lay outside the gene matches. CDR3 DNA sequence: TGTGCCAGCAGCCCCTGGACAGGGGAGACAACTAATGAAAAACTGTTTTTT. Its protein is CASSPWTGETTNEKLFF.

The CDR3 DNA follows: TGTGCCAGCAGCCCAGAGGGGTTGTTGGGGGCGCCCTACAATGAGCAGTTCTTC. Translating gives CASSPEGLLGAPYNEQFF. The genes are TRBV11-2 and TRBJ2-1; possibly TRBD1 for D (6 bases). This CDR3 is built from 18 residues. The V end lost 5 bases, the J end lost 2 bases, and 22 bases lay between the germline ends. Germline CDR1 is SGHAT and CDR2 is FQNNGV.

V is TRBV5-1 and J is TRBJ2-3, with TRBD2 matching over 11 bases. CDR1 SGHRS and CDR2 YFSETQ come from the germline V gene. The CDR3 has 14 residues. The ends lost 2 bases at V and 6 bases at J; junction bases unmatched: 2. The CDR3 sequence is CASSFSGGADTQYF. As DNA, the CDR3 is TGCGCCAGCAGCTTTAGCGGGGGGGCGGATACGCAGTATTTT.